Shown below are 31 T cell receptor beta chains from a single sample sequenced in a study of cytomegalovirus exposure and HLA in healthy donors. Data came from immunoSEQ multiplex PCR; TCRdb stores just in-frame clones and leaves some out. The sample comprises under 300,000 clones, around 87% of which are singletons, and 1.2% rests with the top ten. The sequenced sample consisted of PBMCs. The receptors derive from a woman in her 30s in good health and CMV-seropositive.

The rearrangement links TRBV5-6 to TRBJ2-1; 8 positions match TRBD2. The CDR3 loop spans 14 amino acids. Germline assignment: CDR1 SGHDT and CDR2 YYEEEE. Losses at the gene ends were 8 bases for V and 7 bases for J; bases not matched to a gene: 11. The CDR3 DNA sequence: TGTGCCAGTGGTGAAGCGGGAGTAAAGAATGAGCAGTTCTTC. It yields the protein CASGEAGVKNEQFF.

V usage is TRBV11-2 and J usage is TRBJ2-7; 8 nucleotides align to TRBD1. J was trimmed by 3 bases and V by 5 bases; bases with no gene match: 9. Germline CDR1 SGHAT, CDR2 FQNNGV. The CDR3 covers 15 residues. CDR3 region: CASSTYRGINYEQYF. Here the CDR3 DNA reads TGTGCCAGCAGCACGTACAGGGGGATTAACTACGAGCAGTACTTC.

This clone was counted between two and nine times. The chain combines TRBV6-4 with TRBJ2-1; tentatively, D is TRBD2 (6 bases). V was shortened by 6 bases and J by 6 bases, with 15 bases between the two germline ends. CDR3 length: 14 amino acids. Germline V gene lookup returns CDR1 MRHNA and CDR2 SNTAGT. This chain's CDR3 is CASSRTGDFNEQFF. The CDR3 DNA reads TGTGCCAGCAGCCGAACCGGGGACTTCAATGAGCAGTTCTTC.

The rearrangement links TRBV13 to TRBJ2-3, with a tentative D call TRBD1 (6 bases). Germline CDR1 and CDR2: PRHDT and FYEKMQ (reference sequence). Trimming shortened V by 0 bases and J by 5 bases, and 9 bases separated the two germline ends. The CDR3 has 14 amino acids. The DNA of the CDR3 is TGTGCCAGCAGCTTAGGGGGGGCCGGAGATACGCAGTATTTT. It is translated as CASSLGGAGDTQYF.

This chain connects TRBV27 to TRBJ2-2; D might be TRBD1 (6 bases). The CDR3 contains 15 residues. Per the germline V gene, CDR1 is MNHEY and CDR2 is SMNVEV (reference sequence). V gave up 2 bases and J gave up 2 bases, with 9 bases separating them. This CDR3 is CASSLLGANTGELFF. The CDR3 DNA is TGTGCCAGCAGTTTACTGGGGGCAAACACCGGGGAGCTGTTTTTT.

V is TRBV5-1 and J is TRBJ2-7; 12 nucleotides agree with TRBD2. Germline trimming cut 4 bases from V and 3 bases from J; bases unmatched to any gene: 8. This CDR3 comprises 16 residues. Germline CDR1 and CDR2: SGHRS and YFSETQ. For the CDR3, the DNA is TGCGCCAGCAGCCACGGACTAGCGGGAAAAAGCTACGAGCAGTACTTC. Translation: CASSHGLAGKSYEQYF.

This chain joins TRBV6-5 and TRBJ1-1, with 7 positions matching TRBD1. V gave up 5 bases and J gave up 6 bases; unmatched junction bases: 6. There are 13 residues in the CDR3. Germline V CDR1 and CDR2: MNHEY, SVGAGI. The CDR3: CASSRQGTAEAFF. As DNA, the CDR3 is TGTGCCAGCAGTCGACAGGGTACCGCTGAAGCTTTCTTT.

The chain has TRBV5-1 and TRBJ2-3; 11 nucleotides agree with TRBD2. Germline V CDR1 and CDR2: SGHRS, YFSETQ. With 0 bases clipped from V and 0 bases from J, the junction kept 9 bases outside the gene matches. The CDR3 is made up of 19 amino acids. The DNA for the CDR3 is TGCGCCAGCAGCTTGGCTCTTACCCGACTAGCGGGGAGCACAGATACGCAGTATTTT. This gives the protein CASSLALTRLAGSTDTQYF.

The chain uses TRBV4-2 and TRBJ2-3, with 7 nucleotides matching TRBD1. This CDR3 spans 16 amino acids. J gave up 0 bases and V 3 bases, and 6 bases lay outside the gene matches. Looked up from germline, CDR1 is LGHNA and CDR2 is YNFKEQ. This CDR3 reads CASSHTGDTSTDTQYF. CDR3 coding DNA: TGTGCCAGCAGCCATACAGGGGATACTAGCACAGATACGCAGTATTTT.

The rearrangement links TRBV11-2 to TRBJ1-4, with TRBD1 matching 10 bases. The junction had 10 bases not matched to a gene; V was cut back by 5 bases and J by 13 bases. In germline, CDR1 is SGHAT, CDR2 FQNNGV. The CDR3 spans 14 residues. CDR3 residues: CASSPQGTGVLLFF. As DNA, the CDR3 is TGTGCCAGCAGCCCACAAGGGACAGGGGTGTTACTGTTTTTT.

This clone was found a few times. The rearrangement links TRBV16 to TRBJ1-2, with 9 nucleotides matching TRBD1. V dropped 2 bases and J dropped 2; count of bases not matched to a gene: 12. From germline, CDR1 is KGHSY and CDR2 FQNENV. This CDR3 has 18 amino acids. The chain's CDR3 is CASSQTGTDRGGNYGYTF. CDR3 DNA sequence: TGTGCCAGCAGCCAAACCGGAACAGACAGGGGGGGGAACTATGGCTACACCTTC.

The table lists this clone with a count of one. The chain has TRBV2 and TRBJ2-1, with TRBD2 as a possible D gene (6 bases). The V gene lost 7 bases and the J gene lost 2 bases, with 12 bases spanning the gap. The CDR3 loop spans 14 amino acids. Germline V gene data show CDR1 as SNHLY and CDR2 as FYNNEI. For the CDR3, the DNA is TGTGCCAGCATTCCCGGGAGTACCTACAATGAGCAGTTCTTC. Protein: CASIPGSTYNEQFF.

CDR3 in DNA: TGTGCCAGCAGTCCGGGGGTTCGCGGCTACACCTTC. Its translation is CASSPGVRGYTF. J is TRBJ1-2 and V is TRBV28; a possible D gene is TRBD1 (5 bases). The germline V and J ends were trimmed by 5 bases and 8 bases, with 12 bases remaining between them. Germline V lookup: CDR1 MDHEN, CDR2 SYDVKM. The CDR3 sequence is 12 residues long.

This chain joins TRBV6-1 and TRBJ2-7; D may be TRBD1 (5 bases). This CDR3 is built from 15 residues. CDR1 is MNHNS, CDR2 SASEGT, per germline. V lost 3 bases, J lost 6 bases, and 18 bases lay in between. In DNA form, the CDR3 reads TGTGCCAGCAGTGATGTTCCAGGGTCGGGTTTCGAGCAGTACTTC. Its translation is CASSDVPGSGFEQYF.

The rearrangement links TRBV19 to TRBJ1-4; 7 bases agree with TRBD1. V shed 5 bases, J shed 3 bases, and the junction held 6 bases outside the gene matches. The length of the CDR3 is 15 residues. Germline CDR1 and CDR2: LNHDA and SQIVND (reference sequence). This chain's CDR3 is CASSETGSPNEKLFF. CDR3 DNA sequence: TGTGCCAGTAGTGAGACAGGGTCGCCTAATGAAAAACTGTTTTTT.

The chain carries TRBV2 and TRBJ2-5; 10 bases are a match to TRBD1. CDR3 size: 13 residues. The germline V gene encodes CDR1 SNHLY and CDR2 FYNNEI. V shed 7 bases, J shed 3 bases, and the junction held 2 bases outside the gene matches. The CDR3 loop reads CASKGTGEETQYF. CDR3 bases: TGTGCCAGCAAGGGGACAGGGGAAGAGACCCAGTACTTC. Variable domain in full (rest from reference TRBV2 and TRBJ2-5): EPEVTQTPSHQVTQMGQEVILRCVPISNHLYFYWYRQILGQKVEFLVSFYNNEISEKSEIFDDQFSVERPDGSNFTLKIRSTKLEDSAMYFCASKGTGEETQYFGPGTRLLVL.

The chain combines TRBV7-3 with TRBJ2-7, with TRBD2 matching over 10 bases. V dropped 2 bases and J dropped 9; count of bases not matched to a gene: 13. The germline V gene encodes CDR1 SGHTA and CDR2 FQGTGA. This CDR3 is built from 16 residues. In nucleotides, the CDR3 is TGTGCCAGCAGCTTATGGGGTGGGGCTAGCGGGAGTCTGCAGTACTTC. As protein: CASSLWGGASGSLQYF.

CDR3: CASSQAGGDEQFF. The CDR3 DNA reads TGCGCCAGCAGCCAAGCGGGCGGGGATGAGCAGTTCTTC. The genes are TRBV4-1 and TRBJ2-1; D possibly corresponds to TRBD2 (6 bases). With 1 base removed from V and 8 bases from J, the gap between germline ends came to 9 bases. This CDR3 is built from 13 residues. The germline gives CDR1 MGHRA, CDR2 YSYEKL.

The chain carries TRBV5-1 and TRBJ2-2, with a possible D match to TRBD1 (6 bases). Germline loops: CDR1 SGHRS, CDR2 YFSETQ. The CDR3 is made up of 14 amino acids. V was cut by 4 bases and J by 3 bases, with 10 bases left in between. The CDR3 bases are TGCGCCAGCAGCCAACAGGGACACACCGGGGAGCTGTTTTTT. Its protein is CASSQQGHTGELFF.

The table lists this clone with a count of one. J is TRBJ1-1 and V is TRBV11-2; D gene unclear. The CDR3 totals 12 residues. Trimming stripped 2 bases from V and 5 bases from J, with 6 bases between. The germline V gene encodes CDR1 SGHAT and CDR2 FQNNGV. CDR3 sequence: CASSLMRTEAFF. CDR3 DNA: TGTGCCAGCAGCTTAATGCGGACTGAAGCTTTCTTT. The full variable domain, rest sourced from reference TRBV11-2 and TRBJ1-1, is EAGVAQSPRYKIIEKRQSVAFWCNPISGHATLYWYQQILGQGPKLLIQFQNNGVVDDSQLPKDRFSAERLKGVDSTLKIQPAKLEDSAVYLCASSLMRTEAFFGQGTRLTVV.

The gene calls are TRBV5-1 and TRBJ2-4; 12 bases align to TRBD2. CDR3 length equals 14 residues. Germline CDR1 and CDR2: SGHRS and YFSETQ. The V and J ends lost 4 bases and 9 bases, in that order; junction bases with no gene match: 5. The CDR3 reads CASSVQLAGGIQYF. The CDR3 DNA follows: TGCGCCAGCAGCGTGCAACTAGCGGGAGGCATTCAGTACTTC.

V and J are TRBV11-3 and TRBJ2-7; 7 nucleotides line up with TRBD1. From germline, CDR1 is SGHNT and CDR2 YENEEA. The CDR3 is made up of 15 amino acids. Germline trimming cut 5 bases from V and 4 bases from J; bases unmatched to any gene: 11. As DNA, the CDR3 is TGTGCCAGCAGCCGTCGAGGGACAGAGGGATACGAGCAGTACTTC. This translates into CASSRRGTEGYEQYF. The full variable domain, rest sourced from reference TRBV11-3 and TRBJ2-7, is EAGVVQSPRYKIIEKKQPVAFWCNPISGHNTLYWYLQNLGQGPELLIRYENEEAVDDSQLPKDRFSAERLKGVDSTLKIQPAELGDSAVYLCASSRRGTEGYEQYFGPGTRLTVT.

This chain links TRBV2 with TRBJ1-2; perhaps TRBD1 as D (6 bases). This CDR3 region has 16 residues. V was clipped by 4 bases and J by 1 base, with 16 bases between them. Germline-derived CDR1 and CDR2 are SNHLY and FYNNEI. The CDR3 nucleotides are TGTGCCAGCAGTGTATCAGGGGTCCAGGATAACTATGGCTACACCTTC. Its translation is CASSVSGVQDNYGYTF.

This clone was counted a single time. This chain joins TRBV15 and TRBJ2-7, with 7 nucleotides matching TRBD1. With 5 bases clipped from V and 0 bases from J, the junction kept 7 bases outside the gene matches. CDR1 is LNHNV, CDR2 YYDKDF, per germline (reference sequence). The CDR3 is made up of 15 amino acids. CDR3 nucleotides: TGTGCCACCAGCTACCGACAGGGTCTCTCCTACGAGCAGTACTTC. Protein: CATSYRQGLSYEQYF.

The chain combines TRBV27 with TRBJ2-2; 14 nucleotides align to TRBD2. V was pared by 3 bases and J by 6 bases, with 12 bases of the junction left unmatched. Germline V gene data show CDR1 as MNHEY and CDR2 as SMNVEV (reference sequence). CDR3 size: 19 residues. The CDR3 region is CASSFFPGLAGVGAGELFF. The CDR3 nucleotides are TGTGCCAGCAGTTTTTTCCCGGGACTAGCGGGAGTGGGTGCCGGGGAGCTGTTTTTT.

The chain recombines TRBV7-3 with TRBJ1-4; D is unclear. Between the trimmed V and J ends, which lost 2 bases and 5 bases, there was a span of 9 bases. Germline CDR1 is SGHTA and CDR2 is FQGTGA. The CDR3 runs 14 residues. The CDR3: CASSLRGQNEKLFF. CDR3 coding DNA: TGTGCCAGCAGCTTACGTGGGCAAAATGAAAAACTGTTTTTT. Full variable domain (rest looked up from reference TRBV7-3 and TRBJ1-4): GAGVSQTPSNKVTEKGKYVELRCDPISGHTALYWYRQSLGQGPEFLIYFQGTGAADDSGLPNDRFFAVRPEGSVSTLKIQRTERGDSAVYLCASSLRGQNEKLFFGSGTQLSVL.

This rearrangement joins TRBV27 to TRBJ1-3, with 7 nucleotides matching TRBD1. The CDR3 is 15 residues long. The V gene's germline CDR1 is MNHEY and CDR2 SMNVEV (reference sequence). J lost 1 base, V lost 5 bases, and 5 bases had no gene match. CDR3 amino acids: CASSRQGSSGNTIYF. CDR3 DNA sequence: TGTGCCAGCAGTAGACAGGGCTCATCTGGAAACACCATATATTTT.

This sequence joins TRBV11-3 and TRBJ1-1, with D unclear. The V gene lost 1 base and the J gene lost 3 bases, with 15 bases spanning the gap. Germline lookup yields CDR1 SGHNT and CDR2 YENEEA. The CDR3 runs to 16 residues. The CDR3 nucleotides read TGTGCCAGCAGCTTAGCGTCCGAGGGCGGGGACACTGAAGCTTTCTTT. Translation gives CASSLASEGGDTEAFF. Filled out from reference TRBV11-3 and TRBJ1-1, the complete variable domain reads EAGVVQSPRYKIIEKKQPVAFWCNPISGHNTLYWYLQNLGQGPELLIRYENEEAVDDSQLPKDRFSAERLKGVDSTLKIQPAELGDSAVYLCASSLASEGGDTEAFFGQGTRLTVV.

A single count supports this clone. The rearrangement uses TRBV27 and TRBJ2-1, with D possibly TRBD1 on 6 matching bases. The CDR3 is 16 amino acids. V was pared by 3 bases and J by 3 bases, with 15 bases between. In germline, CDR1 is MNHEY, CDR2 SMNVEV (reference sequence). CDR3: CASSFRRDIGYNEQFF. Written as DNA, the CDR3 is TGTGCCAGCAGTTTTCGCCGGGACATAGGCTACAATGAGCAGTTCTTC.

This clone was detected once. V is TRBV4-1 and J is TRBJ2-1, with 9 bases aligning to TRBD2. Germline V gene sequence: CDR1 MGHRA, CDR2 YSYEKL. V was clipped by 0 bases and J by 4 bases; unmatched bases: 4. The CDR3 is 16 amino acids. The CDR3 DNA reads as TGCGCCAGCAGCCAAGATACGCGGGAGGGTTACAATGAGCAGTTCTTC. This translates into CASSQDTREGYNEQFF.

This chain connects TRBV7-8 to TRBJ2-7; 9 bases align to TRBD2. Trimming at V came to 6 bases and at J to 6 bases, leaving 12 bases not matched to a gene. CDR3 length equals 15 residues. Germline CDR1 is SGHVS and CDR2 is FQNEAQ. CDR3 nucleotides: TGTGCCAGCAGTATACCGGTTCTAGCGGGAACCGAGCAGTACTTC. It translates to CASSIPVLAGTEQYF. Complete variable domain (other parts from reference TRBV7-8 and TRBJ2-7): GAGVSQSPRYKVAKRGQDVALRCDPISGHVSLFWYQQALGQGPEFLTYFQNEAQLDKSGLPSDRFFAERPEGSVSTLKIQRTQQEDSAVYLCASSIPVLAGTEQYFGPGTRLTVT.